A selection of T cell receptor beta chains follows, all from one sample in a study of cytomegalovirus exposure and HLA in healthy donors. Libraries were prepared by immunoSEQ multiplex PCR; TCRdb keeps only in-frame clonotypes and omits some of them. This repertoire shows hundreds of thousands of clones, less than 90% found once; its top ten account for 12%. The sample was PBMCs. These receptors all stem from a man younger than 30 in good health and CMV-seropositive. Both conserved end residues are part of each CDR3. Fields, in order: CDR3 DNA, CDR3 protein, clone size, V gene, D gene, J gene. D genes are given only for firm matches. Expanded clones are given a class, and other clones once, few, many or no size at all.

cdr3_nt: TGTGCCAGCAGCCAGGCTCTGGGGTCGGATGGCTACACCTTC
cdr3_aa: CASSQALGSDGYTF
clone_size: NA
v_call: TRBV4-2
d_call: NA
j_call: TRBJ1-2

cdr3_nt: TGCGCCAGCAGCCAGGGACATCAGAATGAAAAACTGTTTTTT
cdr3_aa: CASSQGHQNEKLFF
clone_size: NA
v_call: TRBV4-1
d_call: NA
j_call: TRBJ1-4

cdr3_nt: TGTGCCAGCAGCTTAGATCGGGGGGATACGCAGTATTTT
cdr3_aa: CASSLDRGDTQYF
clone_size: once
v_call: TRBV11-2
d_call: NA
j_call: TRBJ2-3

cdr3_nt: TGTGCCAGCAGTACGGGGACTACTCGATCCAATGAGCAGTTCTTC
cdr3_aa: CASSTGTTRSNEQFF
clone_size: NA
v_call: TRBV7-9
d_call: TRBD2
j_call: TRBJ2-1

cdr3_nt: TGTGCCAGCAGCCTTCCTCCCGGGACCCCTAATGAAAAACTGTTTTTT
cdr3_aa: CASSLPPGTPNEKLFF
clone_size: NA
v_call: TRBV5-4
d_call: NA
j_call: TRBJ1-4

cdr3_nt: TGCGCCAGCAGCTTAGGACAGACCCCCGCTGAAGCTTTCTTT
cdr3_aa: CASSLGQTPAEAFF
clone_size: NA
v_call: TRBV5-1
d_call: NA
j_call: TRBJ1-1

cdr3_nt: TGTGCCAGCAGGTGGCAGGGGGTCTATGGCTACACCTTC
cdr3_aa: CASRWQGVYGYTF
clone_size: NA
v_call: TRBV6-1
d_call: TRBD1
j_call: TRBJ1-2

cdr3_nt: TGCAGCGTGCAGACAGGGCCAGACACTGAAGCTTTCTTT
cdr3_aa: CSVQTGPDTEAFF
clone_size: NA
v_call: TRBV29-1
d_call: TRBD1
j_call: TRBJ1-1

cdr3_nt: TGTGCCAGCAGCCCCTACCGGGACTATCTGAAGAGCGATACCGTCTATTACACAGATACGCAGTATTTT
cdr3_aa: CASSPYRDYLKSDTVYYTDTQYF
clone_size: NA
v_call: TRBV9
d_call: TRBD2
j_call: TRBJ2-3

cdr3_nt: TGTGCCTGGAGTGTAGCCCGCGGGACTACCCATGAGCAGTTCTTC
cdr3_aa: CAWSVARGTTHEQFF
clone_size: NA
v_call: TRBV30
d_call: TRBD2
j_call: TRBJ2-1

cdr3_nt: TGTGCCAGCTGTCCAGGGTGGAATCAGCCCCAGCATTTT
cdr3_aa: CASCPGWNQPQHF
clone_size: NA
v_call: TRBV7-2
d_call: NA
j_call: TRBJ1-5

cdr3_nt: TGCGGGGGACAGATCTCCTACGAGCAGTACTTC
cdr3_aa: CGGQISYEQYF
clone_size: NA
v_call: TRBV20-1
d_call: TRBD1
j_call: TRBJ2-7

cdr3_nt: TGTGCCAGCAGTTTACGGGGGATCTACAATGAGCAGTTCTTC
cdr3_aa: CASSLRGIYNEQFF
clone_size: NA
v_call: TRBV27
d_call: NA
j_call: TRBJ2-1

cdr3_nt: TGTGCGAGCAGCCCCGTGGGGACAGGGGTTGAGGAGCAGTACTTC
cdr3_aa: CASSPVGTGVEEQYF
clone_size: once
v_call: TRBV7-3
d_call: TRBD1
j_call: TRBJ2-7

cdr3_nt: TGTGCCACCACAGACAGAATAAACACTGAAGCTTTCTTT
cdr3_aa: CATTDRINTEAFF
clone_size: NA
v_call: TRBV19
d_call: NA
j_call: TRBJ1-1

cdr3_nt: TGTGCCAGCTCACCACAGGGAGTGAACACTGAAGCTTTCTTT
cdr3_aa: CASSPQGVNTEAFF
clone_size: NA
v_call: TRBV18
d_call: NA
j_call: TRBJ1-1

cdr3_nt: TGTGCCAGCAGTCCCTCGGGGCTGACTGGCGACGAGCAGTACTTC
cdr3_aa: CASSPSGLTGDEQYF
clone_size: NA
v_call: TRBV6-5
d_call: NA
j_call: TRBJ2-7

cdr3_nt: TGTGCCAGCCCGTCGGTTGAGTACGAGCAGTACTTC
cdr3_aa: CASPSVEYEQYF
clone_size: NA
v_call: TRBV21-1
d_call: NA
j_call: TRBJ2-7

cdr3_nt: TGTGCCAGCAGCGTAGAATTAGGGTCCTACGAGCAGTACTTC
cdr3_aa: CASSVELGSYEQYF
clone_size: NA
v_call: TRBV9
d_call: NA
j_call: TRBJ2-7

cdr3_nt: TGTGCCAGCAGTTTATTGCCTAGCGGGAGGGACCACAATGAGCAGTTCTTC
cdr3_aa: CASSLLPSGRDHNEQFF
clone_size: NA
v_call: TRBV27
d_call: TRBD2
j_call: TRBJ2-1

cdr3_nt: TGCGCCAGCAGCTTGGGTGAGTACTTC
cdr3_aa: CASSLGEYF
clone_size: NA
v_call: TRBV5-1
d_call: NA
j_call: TRBJ2-7

cdr3_nt: TGCGCCAGCAGCCATCGGAACACTGAAGCTTTCTTT
cdr3_aa: CASSHRNTEAFF
clone_size: NA
v_call: TRBV4-1
d_call: NA
j_call: TRBJ1-1

cdr3_nt: TGCAGTTCCGGACAGGGTGGCAATGAGCAGTTCTTC
cdr3_aa: CSSGQGGNEQFF
clone_size: NA
v_call: TRBV29-1
d_call: TRBD1
j_call: TRBJ2-1

cdr3_nt: TGTGCCAGCACCATTAGCAGTAGCAACAATGAGCAGTTCTTC
cdr3_aa: CASTISSSNNEQFF
clone_size: NA
v_call: TRBV9
d_call: NA
j_call: TRBJ2-1

cdr3_nt: TGCACCAGCAGCCGGACAGGGGCGAAGATGAACACTGAAGCTTTCTTT
cdr3_aa: CTSSRTGAKMNTEAFF
clone_size: NA
v_call: TRBV1
d_call: NA
j_call: TRBJ1-1

cdr3_nt: TGCGCCAGCAGTGGGGGGACAGGGGGAAGGGAGCAGTACTTC
cdr3_aa: CASSGGTGGREQYF
clone_size: NA
v_call: TRBV10-2
d_call: TRBD1
j_call: TRBJ2-7

cdr3_nt: TGCGCCAGCAGCCAACGCGGGACAGGGCGTTTAAATGAGCAGTTCTTC
cdr3_aa: CASSQRGTGRLNEQFF
clone_size: NA
v_call: TRBV4-3
d_call: TRBD1
j_call: TRBJ2-1

cdr3_nt: TGTGCCAGTAGTATTCGTTCGGGCCAAGAGACCCAGTACTTC
cdr3_aa: CASSIRSGQETQYF
clone_size: NA
v_call: TRBV19
d_call: NA
j_call: TRBJ2-5

cdr3_nt: TGTGCCAGCAGCGCGCGAACCGGGACTAGCGGGTCCATTATCGAGACCCAGTACTTC
cdr3_aa: CASSARTGTSGSIIETQYF
clone_size: NA
v_call: TRBV9
d_call: TRBD2
j_call: TRBJ2-5

cdr3_nt: TGTGCCAGGGGACCTGGTGGAGAGCAGTACTTC
cdr3_aa: CARGPGGEQYF
clone_size: once
v_call: TRBV2
d_call: NA
j_call: TRBJ2-7

cdr3_nt: TGTGCCAGTAGCCTCGGGACTAGCGATAATGAGCAGTTCTTC
cdr3_aa: CASSLGTSDNEQFF
clone_size: NA
v_call: TRBV19
d_call: TRBD2
j_call: TRBJ2-1

cdr3_nt: TGCGCCAGCAGCCGAACTAGCGGAGGGAACAATGAGCAGTTCTTC
cdr3_aa: CASSRTSGGNNEQFF
clone_size: NA
v_call: TRBV5-1
d_call: TRBD2
j_call: TRBJ2-1

cdr3_nt: TGTGCCAGCAGACCCGACAGGGGCACTGAAGCTTTCTTT
cdr3_aa: CASRPDRGTEAFF
clone_size: NA
v_call: TRBV6-5
d_call: TRBD1
j_call: TRBJ1-1

cdr3_nt: TGCGCCAGCAGCCAAGGGGCCTGGCGGACCAGCCTCGACGAGCAGTACTTC
cdr3_aa: CASSQGAWRTSLDEQYF
clone_size: NA
v_call: TRBV4-1
d_call: NA
j_call: TRBJ2-7

cdr3_nt: TGTGCCAGCAGTTTGGGACTCTCCTCCTACGAGCAGTACTTC
cdr3_aa: CASSLGLSSYEQYF
clone_size: NA
v_call: TRBV5-4
d_call: NA
j_call: TRBJ2-7

cdr3_nt: TGTGCCAGCAGCTTAACAGGGAGCTCCTACAATGAGCAGTTCTTC
cdr3_aa: CASSLTGSSYNEQFF
clone_size: NA
v_call: TRBV7-2
d_call: NA
j_call: TRBJ2-1

cdr3_nt: TGTGCCAGCAGCTTAGGGACACGGACTCAGGAGACCCAGTACTTC
cdr3_aa: CASSLGTRTQETQYF
clone_size: NA
v_call: TRBV7-8
d_call: NA
j_call: TRBJ2-5

cdr3_nt: TGCGCCAGCAGCTTGGCCTATATGGACACAAACGGCGCTTTCTTT
cdr3_aa: CASSLAYMDTNGAFF
clone_size: NA
v_call: TRBV5-1
d_call: NA
j_call: TRBJ1-1

cdr3_nt: TGTGCCAGCATACCCACTAGCTATCAGGGCCATGAGCAGTTCTTC
cdr3_aa: CASIPTSYQGHEQFF
clone_size: NA
v_call: TRBV6-1
d_call: NA
j_call: TRBJ2-1

cdr3_nt: TGTGCCAGTAGTATAGGGGACAGGGTTATCAACGAGCAGTACTTC
cdr3_aa: CASSIGDRVINEQYF
clone_size: once
v_call: TRBV19
d_call: TRBD1
j_call: TRBJ2-7

cdr3_nt: TGTGCCAGCAGCCTTGGTGGCGGGGGCCAAGAGACCCAGTACTTC
cdr3_aa: CASSLGGGGQETQYF
clone_size: NA
v_call: TRBV5-4
d_call: TRBD2
j_call: TRBJ2-5

cdr3_nt: TGTGCCTGGAGTGCGGCGGCAGGGTTCTACGAGCAGTACTTC
cdr3_aa: CAWSAAAGFYEQYF
clone_size: NA
v_call: TRBV30
d_call: NA
j_call: TRBJ2-7

cdr3_nt: TGTGCCAGCAGCTTAGGAATTCTGGGGCAGGGCTATGGCTACACCTTC
cdr3_aa: CASSLGILGQGYGYTF
clone_size: NA
v_call: TRBV7-2
d_call: NA
j_call: TRBJ1-2

cdr3_nt: TGTGCCAGCAGCACCTGGACTAGCGGGCAAGAGACCCAGTACTTC
cdr3_aa: CASSTWTSGQETQYF
clone_size: NA
v_call: TRBV11-3
d_call: TRBD2
j_call: TRBJ2-5

cdr3_nt: TGCGCCAGCAGTGATACGGGGCCCGCGGGGTTCTTT
cdr3_aa: CASSDTGPAGFF
clone_size: once
v_call: TRBV10-2
d_call: NA
j_call: TRBJ1-1

cdr3_nt: TGTGCCAGTAGTATCGGGCCAGGGCCCTACGAGCAGTACTTC
cdr3_aa: CASSIGPGPYEQYF
clone_size: NA
v_call: TRBV19
d_call: NA
j_call: TRBJ2-7

cdr3_nt: TGTGCCAGCAGTGAAGGCGGCAGCACAGATACGCAGTATTTT
cdr3_aa: CASSEGGSTDTQYF
clone_size: NA
v_call: TRBV25-1
d_call: NA
j_call: TRBJ2-3

cdr3_nt: TGTGCCAGCAGCTTACCTGCGGGAGACGTCTCCGGGGAGCTGTTTTTT
cdr3_aa: CASSLPAGDVSGELFF
clone_size: few
v_call: TRBV7-6
d_call: TRBD2
j_call: TRBJ2-2

cdr3_nt: TGTGCCAGCAACGGACGTACTAATGAGCAGTTCTTC
cdr3_aa: CASNGRTNEQFF
clone_size: NA
v_call: TRBV2
d_call: NA
j_call: TRBJ2-1

cdr3_nt: TGTGCCAGCAGTCTGAATCAGGGGGACTATGGCTACACCTTC
cdr3_aa: CASSLNQGDYGYTF
clone_size: NA
v_call: TRBV27
d_call: TRBD1
j_call: TRBJ1-2

cdr3_nt: TGTGCCAGCAGCTTGGGTGGGACAGGGGGCTACGAGCAGTACTTC
cdr3_aa: CASSLGGTGGYEQYF
clone_size: NA
v_call: TRBV5-1
d_call: TRBD1
j_call: TRBJ2-7